This T cell receptor beta chain came from a study of T cells in Graves' hyperthyroidism and ophthalmopathy. Study background: Before treatment of any kind, peripheral blood was taken at initial diagnosis. Findings of the study overall: Most expanded thyroid clonotypes above 0.001 also appeared in blood.

The study excluded patients with uncontrolled infection, other autoimmune disease, pregnancy or lactation. The diagnoses drew upon clinical symptoms, serum thyroxine and TRAb, thyroid ultrasound and orbital computed tomography. From RNA transcripts, TCR beta CDR3 regions were amplified. The HTBI set primed first-round TCR CDR3 RT-PCR. Using its own MiXCR run on the multiplex PCR reads, TCRdb lists one record per CDR3 protein. The sample holds about 600,000 distinct CDR3 sequences, around 15% seen once. Note on this clonotype: The antigen remains undetermined.

The sequence was obtained from a woman aged 40-49 years with Graves' ophthalmopathy. Sequencing was done on a sample of blood.

The chain's CDR3 is CASSLAPGDTGELFF. The CDR3 coding sequence is TGCGCCAGCAGCTTGGCTCCGGGTGACACCGGGGAGCTGTTTTTT. V gene TRBV5-1 combines with J gene TRBJ2-2; D uncertain. Trimming removed 0 bases from V and 3 bases from J, with 9 bases in between. The germline V gene has CDR1 SGHRS and CDR2 YFSETQ. The CDR3 spans 15 residues.